Presented here are 4 T cell receptor beta chains from one specimen sequenced in a study of response to subunit inactivated influenza vaccine. TCRdb itself ran the RT-PCR reads through MiXCR, one entry per CDR3 protein. The repertoire holds 800,000 or so distinct CDR3 sequences, with 20% to 25% as singletons. The specimen was PBMCs from blood, collected 5 to 6 days after vaccination. The receptors derive from a man aged 50 or older who received an inactivated influenza vaccine.

This chain connects TRBV20-1 to TRBJ1-1, with D uncertain. Looked up from germline, CDR1 is DFQATT and CDR2 is SNEGSKA (reference sequence). The CDR3 consists of 13 residues. Trimming stripped 3 bases from V and 0 bases from J, with 8 bases between. For the CDR3, the DNA is TGCAGTGCTAGTTTACAGCTGAACACTGAAGCTTTCTTT. This gives the protein CSASLQLNTEAFF.

DNA of the CDR3: TGTGCCAGCAGTCGAGTTAGCGGAACTAGCACAGATACGCAGTATTTT. Amino acids: CASSRVSGTSTDTQYF. This chain uses TRBV6-1 with TRBJ2-3, with D perhaps TRBD2 (6 bases). This CDR3 has 16 residues. Trimming took 5 bases from V and 0 from J, leaving 15 bases between them. From germline, CDR1 is MNHNS and CDR2 SASEGT.

This clonotype was picked up a small number of times. The chain is built from TRBV20-1 and TRBJ2-1; D is possibly TRBD1 or TRBD2 (5 bases each). Trimming took 1 base from V and 3 from J, leaving 16 bases between them. The CDR3 totals 16 residues. Germline loops: CDR1 DFQATT, CDR2 SNEGSKA (reference sequence). This CDR3 reads CSARVGSGQGYNEQFF. The CDR3 DNA reads as TGCAGTGCTAGAGTCGGGTCGGGGCAGGGCTACAATGAGCAGTTCTTC.

This clonotype has a handful of counts. The chain carries TRBV12-3 or TRBV12-4 and TRBJ1-5; D unresolved. V was clipped by 5 bases and J by 7 bases, with 9 bases between them. This CDR3 is 12 amino acids long. The CDR3 DNA reads TGTGCCAGCAGTACCTCGGGGCAGCCCCAGCATTTT. Encoded protein: CASSTSGQPQHF.